Listed here are 8 T cell receptor beta chains from one sample, sequenced in a study of blood T cells in healthy people across ages. Together with a sample-barcoded 5' primer, a J-beta primer mix was included in a second PCR lasting 7 to 11 cycles. MiXCR, applied by TCRdb to the 5' RACE reads, yields one record per CDR3 protein. Altogether over a million distinct CDR3 sequences are present, 40% to 50% being singletons, with the ten largest covering approximately 19%. The source material was blood. These receptor sequences come from a woman between 55 and 75 years old in good health.

This clonotype was counted a few times. This chain uses TRBV20-1 with TRBJ2-1; TRBD1 might be the D (5 bases). Trimming stripped 5 bases from V and 8 bases from J, with 16 bases between. The CDR3 has 13 residues. Germline lookup yields CDR1 DFQATT and CDR2 SNEGSKA (reference sequence). The CDR3 region has the DNA TGCAGTGCTGGGGCCCAAGGGATAGATGAGCAGTTCTTC. Translated, it gives CSAGAQGIDEQFF.

The J gene is TRBJ2-1, the V gene TRBV7-8; D gene uncertain. The CDR3 sequence is 15 residues long. The V end was cut by 5 bases, the J end by 0 bases, with 11 bases between. Germline V gene lookup returns CDR1 SGHVS and CDR2 FQNEAQ. CDR3 DNA sequence: TGTGCCAGCAGCGAGCGCGGTAACTCCTACAATGAGCAGTTCTTC. Its protein is CASSERGNSYNEQFF.

This chain uses TRBV6-5 with TRBJ2-1; 7 nucleotides match TRBD1. The CDR3 sequence is 15 residues long. With 2 bases clipped from V and 5 bases from J, the junction kept 6 bases outside the gene matches. CDR1 MNHEY and CDR2 SVGAGI come from the germline V gene. CDR3 residues: CASSYGQARHNEQFF. CDR3 sequence (DNA): TGTGCCAGCAGTTACGGACAGGCCCGGCACAATGAGCAGTTCTTC.

The chain joins TRBV7-9 to TRBJ1-2, with D perhaps matching TRBD1 (6 bases). Germline-derived CDR1 and CDR2 are SEHNR and FQNEAQ (reference sequence). This CDR3 is built from 14 residues. V lost 5 bases and J lost 6, with 16 bases in between. CDR3 residues: CASSQEGVVDGYTF. The DNA of the CDR3 is TGTGCCAGCAGCCAAGAGGGGGTAGTAGATGGCTACACCTTC. The complete variable domain, with remaining parts taken from reference TRBV7-9 and TRBJ1-2, reads DTGVSQNPRHKITKRGQNVTFRCDPISEHNRLYWYRQTLGQGPEFLTYFQNEAQLEKSRLLSDRFSAERPKGSFSTLEIQRTEQGDSAMYLCASSQEGVVDGYTFGSGTRLTVV.

The chain joins TRBV2 to TRBJ2-5; D is unresolved. V gave up 4 bases and J gave up 7 bases, with 7 bases separating them. Germline assignment: CDR1 SNHLY and CDR2 FYNNEI. The CDR3 consists of 11 residues. CDR3 bases: TGTGCCAGCAGTGCTTATGCGACCCAGTACTTC. This encodes CASSAYATQYF.

Regarding this clonotype: A much larger clone lies one base from this, so it may be a read error. The V and J genes are TRBV12-3 or TRBV12-4 and TRBJ1-4; 9 bases are a match to TRBD1. The CDR3 has 13 amino acids. Here the CDR3 reads CTSGRTGEEKLFF. The DNA for the CDR3 is TGTACCAGCGGTCGGACAGGGGAGGAAAAACTGTTTTTT.

This sequence joins TRBV4-1 and TRBJ2-1; D unresolved. The length of the CDR3 is 15 residues. Germline-derived CDR1 and CDR2 are MGHRA and YSYEKL. Trimming took 7 bases from V and 5 from J, leaving 18 bases between them. This CDR3 is CASTATPSPDNEQFF. The CDR3 DNA is TGCGCCAGCACCGCTACCCCAAGTCCAGACAATGAGCAGTTCTTC.

The gene calls are TRBV7-2 and TRBJ2-7; 7 bases align to TRBD1. Germline V gene data show CDR1 as SGHTA and CDR2 as FQGNSA. CDR3 length equals 14 residues. V shed 1 base and J 7 bases; nucleotides not matched to a gene: 7. CDR3 DNA: TGTGCCAGCAGCTTAGATTTCGACAGGGCGGAGCAGTACTTC. As protein: CASSLDFDRAEQYF.